The 11 T cell receptor beta chains listed next were all sequenced from one sample in a study of blood T cell repertoires in COVID-19. Sequenced by immunoSEQ multiplex PCR; TCRdb stores in-frame clones only, minus some. The profile covers about 82,000 clones, with around four fifths appearing a single time and more than 35% taken by the ten largest. Sequenced: peripheral blood. Every receptor here comes from a man aged 60-69 years with COVID-19, enrolled during active disease.

This clone has more than one count but fewer than ten. The chain combines TRBV30 with TRBJ1-2; D possibly corresponds to TRBD1 (6 bases). Trimming took 0 bases from V and 7 from J, leaving 15 bases between them. The CDR3 contains 14 residues. Germline CDR1 reads GTSNPN; CDR2 reads SVGIG (reference sequence). The CDR3 here is CAWSVPGGLGGYTF. CDR3 nucleotide sequence: TGTGCCTGGAGTGTCCCGGGGGGGCTTGGTGGCTACACCTTC.

The CDR3 region has the DNA TGTGCCAGCGCGGGGGGCGGGGAAGAGACCCAGTACTTC. Residues: CASAGGGEETQYF. The genes are TRBV2 and TRBJ2-5; 8 nucleotides align to TRBD2. Trimming cost V 8 bases and J 3 bases; bases outside gene matches: 5. Germline V CDR1 and CDR2: SNHLY, FYNNEI. The CDR3 has 13 amino acids.

This clone showed up many times. The chain links TRBV21-1 to TRBJ1-3; the DNA was not used to check the table's D call, TRBD1. TRBV21-1 is assigned pseudogene status. The CDR3 extends over 13 amino acids. The CDR3 DNA sequence: TGTGCCAGCAGCAAAGGAGAGGGGGCACCCATATATTTT. Its protein product is CASSKGEGAPIYF.

The chain couples TRBV15 to TRBJ2-1; D might be TRBD2 (6 bases). V dropped 1 base and J dropped 6 bases, with 10 bases sitting between them. CDR3 length: 14 residues. The germline V gene has CDR1 LNHNV and CDR2 YYDKDF (reference sequence). The CDR3 DNA follows: TGTGCCACCAGCAGAGGTCGGGGGAGCAATGAGCAGTTCTTC. This encodes CATSRGRGSNEQFF.

This clone was seen a handful of times. The chain recombines TRBV5-1 with TRBJ2-7; D gene unclear. Trimming removed 4 bases from V and 7 bases from J, with 18 bases in between. Germline CDR1 reads SGHRS; CDR2 reads YFSETQ. This CDR3 has 14 amino acids. CDR3 nucleotides: TGCGCCAGCAGCCCCATAGATATAATTAGAGAGCAGTACTTC. Its protein product is CASSPIDIIREQYF.

The chain uses TRBV5-4 and TRBJ1-1; the D is unclear. The germline CDR1 and CDR2 sequences are SGHNT and YYREEE (reference sequence). This CDR3 comprises 15 residues. Trimming shortened V by 3 bases and J by 0 bases, and 12 bases separated the two germline ends. DNA of the CDR3: TGTGCCAGCAGCTCCCCAAGGGAGGTGAACACTGAAGCTTTCTTT. As protein: CASSSPREVNTEAFF. The full variable domain, completed using reference TRBV5-4 and TRBJ1-1, is ETGVTQSPTHLIKTRGQQVTLRCSSQSGHNTVSWYQQALGQGPQFIFQYYREEENGRGNFPPRFSGLQFPNYSSELNVNALELDDSALYLCASSSPREVNTEAFFGQGTRLTVV.

This rearrangement joins TRBV5-1 to TRBJ2-7; TRBD2 might be the D (6 bases). Germline V gene data show CDR1 as SGHRS and CDR2 as YFSETQ. The ends were cut back, 6 bases at V and 9 bases at J, with 22 bases in the middle. The CDR3 length is 14 residues. The CDR3 nucleotides read TGCGCCAGCATGGAGGGACGTTCGGACGGAAGGCAGTACTTC. Protein product: CASMEGRSDGRQYF.

As DNA, the CDR3 is TGTGCCAGCAGTTTAACAGGGTGGGTCACTGAAGCTTTCTTT. As protein: CASSLTGWVTEAFF. The chain carries TRBV27 and TRBJ1-1; maybe TRBD1 (6 bases). Germline V lookup: CDR1 MNHEY, CDR2 SMNVEV (reference sequence). The V end was cut by 2 bases, the J end by 4 bases, with 11 bases between. This CDR3 has 14 residues.

V is TRBV7-9 and J is TRBJ2-1, with no clear D. The V end was cut by 6 bases, the J end by 7 bases, with 7 bases between. Germline V gene data show CDR1 as SEHNR and CDR2 as FQNEAQ (reference sequence). The CDR3 sequence is 11 residues long. CDR3 in amino acids: CASRFRNEQFF. CDR3 DNA: TGTGCCAGCAGGTTTCGTAATGAGCAGTTCTTC.

The chain is built from TRBV5-1 and TRBJ2-3; 11 bases line up with TRBD2. The V gene end was trimmed by 4 bases and the J gene end by 0 bases; junction bases not matched to a gene: 7. Germline values: CDR1 SGHRS, CDR2 YFSETQ. This CDR3 region has 17 residues. The CDR3 sequence is CASSLMTSGTSTDTQYF. In nucleotides, the CDR3 is TGCGCCAGCAGCCTGATGACTAGCGGGACTAGCACAGATACGCAGTATTTT.

This chain connects TRBV3-1 (or the pseudogene TRBV3-2) to TRBJ2-3; 7 bases align to TRBD2. This CDR3 is 16 amino acids long. The V and J ends lost 6 bases and 2 bases, in that order; junction bases with no gene match: 11. Germline V CDR1 and CDR2: LGHDT, YNNKEL (reference sequence). DNA of the CDR3: TGTGCCAGCAGTTTTTCCGGGACTACCCTCACAGATACGCAGTATTTT. Its protein is CASSFSGTTLTDTQYF.